The 18 T cell receptor beta chains presented below share a single source sample, sequenced in a study of shared clonotypes between healthy human individuals. Using immunoSEQ multiplex PCR, the repertoire was profiled, and TCRdb retains in-frame clones only, with some absent. The table records 190,000 or so clones, about 68% of them present only once. The sequenced sample consisted of memory CD4+ T cells sorted from blood. Subset of the sample: CD45RA-negative fraction. The receptors were sampled from a man aged 25-40 years in good health.

This clone came up many times. The rearrangement links TRBV9 to TRBJ1-2; maybe TRBD1 (6 bases). The CDR3 contains 13 residues. CDR1 and CDR2 from the germline V gene are SGDLS and YYNGEE. Trimming pared 6 bases from V and 4 bases from J, leaving 13 bases between. The DNA for the CDR3 is TGTGCCAGCACACTAACAGGGACCTATGGCTACACCTTC. It yields the protein CASTLTGTYGYTF.

This clone came up a few times. The rearrangement links TRBV28 to TRBJ1-2; D unresolved. CDR1 is MDHEN and CDR2 is SYDVKM in the germline V gene. V lost 2 bases and J lost 5, with 6 bases in between. This CDR3 contains 12 residues. CDR3 DNA sequence: TGTGCCAGCAGTTTAAGGCAGTATGGCTACACCTTC. Its protein is CASSLRQYGYTF.

The J gene is TRBJ1-5, the V gene TRBV27, with D unclear. Germline V lookup: CDR1 MNHEY, CDR2 SMNVEV (reference sequence). The CDR3 consists of 15 residues. V lost 8 bases to trimming and J lost 0 bases, with 14 bases between them. CDR3 amino acids: CASQAGITSNQPQHF. The CDR3 bases are TGTGCCAGCCAGGCCGGGATTACTAGCAATCAGCCCCAGCATTTT.

The chain links TRBV2 to TRBJ2-5; perhaps D is TRBD1 or TRBD2 (5 bases each). From germline, CDR1 is SNHLY and CDR2 FYNNEI. The CDR3 extends over 14 amino acids. Trimming took off 6 bases at V and 1 base at J, with 12 bases between the two ends. Here the CDR3 reads CASRTRGSQETQYF. CDR3 in DNA: TGTGCCAGCAGAACGAGGGGTTCCCAAGAGACCCAGTACTTC.

The V and J genes are TRBV19 and TRBJ2-5; 13 bases agree with TRBD2. This CDR3 has 17 amino acids. Germline values: CDR1 LNHDA, CDR2 SQIVND (reference sequence). Trimming removed 5 bases from V and 5 bases from J; junction bases left unmatched: 11. This CDR3 reads CASSPIGTSGNRETQYF. The CDR3, as DNA: TGTGCCAGTAGTCCCATCGGGACTAGCGGGAATCGGGAGACCCAGTACTTC.

This chain uses TRBV10-2 with TRBJ2-3, with TRBD2 matching 9 bases. Germline lookup yields CDR1 WSHSY and CDR2 SAAADI. Losses at the gene ends were 5 bases for V and 4 bases for J; bases not matched to a gene: 7. The CDR3 runs to 15 residues. The CDR3 is CASSRAGGMPDTQYF. The CDR3 DNA reads as TGCGCCAGCAGTCGAGCGGGAGGTATGCCAGATACGCAGTATTTT.

V usage is TRBV5-6 and J usage is TRBJ2-4; no firm D call. V was clipped by 1 base and J by 3 bases, with 11 bases between them. Germline V gene sequence: CDR1 SGHDT, CDR2 YYEEEE. The CDR3 totals 15 residues. The CDR3 reads CASSLFTGLKNIQYF. In DNA form, the CDR3 reads TGTGCCAGCAGCTTGTTTACCGGTCTCAAAAACATTCAGTACTTC.

Points on this clone: The same CDR3 can be traced to other DNA sequences in this sample. The genes are TRBV5-6 and TRBJ2-7; D is unclear. The V gene's germline CDR1 is SGHDT and CDR2 YYEEEE. Trimming shortened V by 3 bases and J by 3 bases, and 4 bases separated the two germline ends. CDR3 size: 11 residues. CDR3 coding DNA: TGTGCCAGCAGCTGGGACTACGAGCAGTACTTC. Translation: CASSWDYEQYF.

This clone has ten or more counts. The chain couples TRBV10-2 to TRBJ1-1; a possible D gene is TRBD1 (6 bases). The CDR3 is made up of 13 amino acids. Germline-derived CDR1 and CDR2 are WSHSY and SAAADI. V gave up 9 bases and J gave up 5 bases, with 16 bases separating them. The CDR3 reads CASGDTIQTEAFF. The CDR3 coding sequence is TGCGCCAGTGGGGACACGATTCAGACTGAAGCTTTCTTT.

This clone was observed a handful of times. The chain joins TRBV9 to TRBJ2-3, with TRBD2 matching over 8 bases. The CDR3 extends over 14 amino acids. V trimming: 3 bases; J trimming: 7 bases; junction bases outside the gene matches: 7. The germline V gene has CDR1 SGDLS and CDR2 YYNGEE. CDR3 sequence reads: CASSGRAGVNTQYF. The CDR3 coding sequence is TGTGCCAGCAGCGGACGAGCGGGAGTAAATACGCAGTATTTT.

The chain uses TRBV28 and TRBJ2-7, with D perhaps TRBD1 or TRBD2 (5 bases each). CDR3 length: 13 residues. Germline V gene lookup returns CDR1 MDHEN and CDR2 SYDVKM. Trimming cost V 6 bases and J 7 bases, with 16 bases left between them. The CDR3 is CASSWDWGKEQYF. The CDR3 coding sequence is TGTGCCAGCAGCTGGGATTGGGGGAAAGAGCAGTACTTC.

This chain links TRBV10-3 with TRBJ2-3, with D possibly matching TRBD2 (6 bases). Trimming removed 8 bases at V and 2 bases at J, with 17 bases between. Germline V lookup: CDR1 ENHRY, CDR2 SYGVKD. The CDR3 runs 15 residues. CDR3 region: CAIGATTSYTDTQYF. DNA of the CDR3: TGTGCCATCGGGGCAACTACTAGCTACACAGATACGCAGTATTTT.

This rearrangement joins TRBV2 to TRBJ2-3; D is ambiguous. Germline-derived CDR1 and CDR2 are SNHLY and FYNNEI. V was clipped by 5 bases and J by 2 bases, with 5 bases between them. The CDR3 is made up of 12 amino acids. CDR3 DNA: TGTGCCAGCAGTCAGAACACAGATACGCAGTATTTT. Translating it yields CASSQNTDTQYF.

The chain joins TRBV7-9 to TRBJ1-2; D perhaps matches TRBD1 (5 bases). Germline CDR1 and CDR2: SEHNR and FQNEAQ (reference sequence). CDR3 length: 15 amino acids. Trimming removed 3 bases from V and 6 bases from J, with 17 bases in between. The CDR3 loop reads CASSFTRAAGDGYTF. The CDR3 nucleotides read TGTGCCAGCAGCTTTACCAGGGCGGCGGGGGATGGCTACACCTTC.

This chain connects TRBV2 to TRBJ2-3, with 10 bases aligning to TRBD2. V trimming: 6 bases; J trimming: 2 bases; junction bases outside the gene matches: 20. The CDR3 loop spans 20 amino acids. CDR1 SNHLY and CDR2 FYNNEI come from the germline V gene. CDR3 nucleotide sequence: TGTGCCAGCAGGGAGAAAGCGGGAGGGGGTCTCTTTATAGACACAGATACGCAGTATTTT. This gives the protein CASREKAGGGLFIDTDTQYF.

This sequence joins TRBV7-9 and TRBJ1-5; D perhaps matches TRBD1 (5 bases). The V and J ends lost 5 bases and 6 bases respectively, with 14 bases between them. CDR1 and CDR2 (germline): SEHNR, FQNEAQ (reference sequence). This CDR3 spans 14 amino acids. The CDR3 here is CASSRPGGGQPQHF. DNA for the CDR3: TGTGCCAGCAGCCGACCCGGCGGGGGTCAGCCCCAGCATTTT.

Here the CDR3 reads CASSAIATNEKLFF. In DNA, the CDR3 is TGTGCCAGCTCGGCGATAGCAACTAATGAAAAACTGTTTTTT. J is TRBJ1-4 and V is TRBV6-6; D is ambiguous. Germline values: CDR1 MNHNY, CDR2 SVGAGI (reference sequence). The CDR3 consists of 14 residues. The V end lost 8 bases, the J end lost 0 bases, and 10 bases lay between the germline ends.

This chain uses TRBV2 with TRBJ2-7; no definite D call. The germline CDR1 and CDR2 sequences are SNHLY and FYNNEI. This CDR3 spans 11 amino acids. V lost 6 bases and J 4 bases, leaving 7 bases between the germline ends. CDR3 amino acids: CASSFDYEQYF. The CDR3 coding sequence is TGTGCCAGCAGCTTCGATTACGAGCAGTACTTC.